Described below is a single T cell receptor (beta chain) sequence and its context. Its antigen remains unknown. Germline-derived CDR1 and CDR2 are LGHNA and YNFKEQ. V lost 0 bases to trimming and J lost 0 bases, with 9 bases between them. There are 15 residues in the CDR3. The data stem from a study of cytomegalovirus exposure and HLA in healthy donors. General study points: TCR sequences were mostly rare, though some public TCRs occurred in many donors.

TCRdb's table, derived via immunoSEQ multiplex PCR, lists solely in-frame clones and lacks some. The table has roughly 100,000 clones, about 95% seen once; the top ten hold 0.85% to 0.95%. Sequenced input: PBMCs. The receptor's source is a woman aged 18 to 35 in good health and CMV-seronegative. The V call is TRBV4-2, the J call TRBJ2-7, with D possibly matching TRBD2 (6 bases). CDR3 nucleotide sequence: TGTGCCAGCAGCCAAGAGGCGGGGAGCTCCTACGAGCAGTACTTC. This sequence encodes CASSQEAGSSYEQYF.